This T cell receptor beta chain was captured by sequencing in a study of blood T cell repertoires in COVID-19. This clone was observed a single time. The repertoire was sequenced with immunoSEQ multiplex PCR; TCRdb's copy has only in-frame clones and lacks some. This sample carries roughly 30,000 clones, 88% of them seen once, and the ten largest clones take approximately 7.9%. Sequenced sample: peripheral blood. This sequence originates from a man aged 60 to 75 with COVID-19, enrolled during active disease.

The CDR3 here is CASSPSGENTEAFF. CDR3 DNA: TGTGCCAGCTCACCATCGGGGGAGAATACTGAAGCTTTCTTT. The genes are TRBV18 and TRBJ1-1, with D maybe TRBD1 (5 bases). CDR1 and CDR2 from the germline V gene are KGHSH and LQKENI. V was trimmed by 2 bases and J by 5 bases, leaving 12 bases between them. The CDR3 covers 14 residues.